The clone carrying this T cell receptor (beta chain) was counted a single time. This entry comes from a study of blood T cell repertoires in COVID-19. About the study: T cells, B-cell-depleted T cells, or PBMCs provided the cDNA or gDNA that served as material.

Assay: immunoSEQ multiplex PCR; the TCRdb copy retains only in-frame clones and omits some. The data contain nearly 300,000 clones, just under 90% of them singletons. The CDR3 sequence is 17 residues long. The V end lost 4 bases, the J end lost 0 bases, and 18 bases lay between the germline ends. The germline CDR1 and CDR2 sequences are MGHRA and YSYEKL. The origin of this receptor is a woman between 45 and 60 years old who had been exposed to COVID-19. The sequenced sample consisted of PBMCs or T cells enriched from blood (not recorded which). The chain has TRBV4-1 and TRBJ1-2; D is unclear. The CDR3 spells CASSPSQQTSANYGYTF. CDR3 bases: TGCGCCAGCAGCCCGAGTCAACAGACCAGTGCTAACTATGGCTACACCTTC.